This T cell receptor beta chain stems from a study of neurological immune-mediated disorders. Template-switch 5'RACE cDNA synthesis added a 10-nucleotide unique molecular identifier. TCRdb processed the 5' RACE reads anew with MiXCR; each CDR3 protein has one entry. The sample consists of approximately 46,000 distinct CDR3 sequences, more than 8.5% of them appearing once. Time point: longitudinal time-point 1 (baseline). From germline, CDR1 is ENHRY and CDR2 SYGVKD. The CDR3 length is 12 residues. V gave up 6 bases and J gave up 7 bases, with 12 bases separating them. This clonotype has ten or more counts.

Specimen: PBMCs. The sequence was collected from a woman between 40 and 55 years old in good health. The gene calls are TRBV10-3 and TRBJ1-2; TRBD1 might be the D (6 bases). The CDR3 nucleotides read TGTGCCATCAGCGGGACACCTCCTGGCTACACCTTC. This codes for CAISGTPPGYTF.